This T cell receptor (beta chain) stems from a study of early T cells in non-severe SARS-CoV-2 infection. Study background: Sequencing targeted bulk RNA from unsorted whole blood, leaving chains unpaired. Notes on the study in general: Database matching using VDJdb favored anti-spike CD8 responses, with private and CD4 specificities left missing.

This clonotype is medium-sized (0.01 to 0.1%) in the sample. Its target is not known. The J segment lost 0 bases and the V segment lost 3 bases, leaving 8 bases of the junction unmatched. This CDR3 is 17 amino acids long. Per the germline V gene, CDR1 is MDHEN and CDR2 is SYDVKM. Individual cDNA molecules were tagged with unique molecular identifiers, the study reported. A single record per CDR3 protein comes from TCRdb applying MiXCR to the 5' RACE reads. Seen here are 25,000 to 30,000 distinct CDR3 sequences, roughly 4.2% observed once, and the top ten hold 4% to 5.5%. Material for sequencing was whole blood. The J gene is TRBJ2-7, the V gene TRBV28; 10 positions match TRBD2. This clonotype originated in an adult who was a healthcare worker with PCR-confirmed SARS-CoV-2 infection or an uninfected control (not recorded which). The CDR3 DNA is TGTGCCAGCAGTTTGGTACTAGCGGGACTGATCTCCTACGAGCAGTACTTC. Its translation: CASSLVLAGLISYEQYF.